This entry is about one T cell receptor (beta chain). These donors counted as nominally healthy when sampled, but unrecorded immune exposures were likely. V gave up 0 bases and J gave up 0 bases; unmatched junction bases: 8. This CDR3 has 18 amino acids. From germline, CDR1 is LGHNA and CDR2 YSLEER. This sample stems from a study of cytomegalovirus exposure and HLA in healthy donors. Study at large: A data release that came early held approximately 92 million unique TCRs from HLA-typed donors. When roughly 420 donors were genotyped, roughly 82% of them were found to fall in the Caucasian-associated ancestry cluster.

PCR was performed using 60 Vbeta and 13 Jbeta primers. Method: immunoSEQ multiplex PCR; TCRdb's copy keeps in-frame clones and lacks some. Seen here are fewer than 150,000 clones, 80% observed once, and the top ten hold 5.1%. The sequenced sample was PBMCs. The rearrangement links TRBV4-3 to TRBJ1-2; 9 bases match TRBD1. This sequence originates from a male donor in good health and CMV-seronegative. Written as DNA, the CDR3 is TGCGCCAGCAGCCAAGATCAATGGGACAGGGAAGCTAACTATGGCTACACCTTC. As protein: CASSQDQWDREANYGYTF.